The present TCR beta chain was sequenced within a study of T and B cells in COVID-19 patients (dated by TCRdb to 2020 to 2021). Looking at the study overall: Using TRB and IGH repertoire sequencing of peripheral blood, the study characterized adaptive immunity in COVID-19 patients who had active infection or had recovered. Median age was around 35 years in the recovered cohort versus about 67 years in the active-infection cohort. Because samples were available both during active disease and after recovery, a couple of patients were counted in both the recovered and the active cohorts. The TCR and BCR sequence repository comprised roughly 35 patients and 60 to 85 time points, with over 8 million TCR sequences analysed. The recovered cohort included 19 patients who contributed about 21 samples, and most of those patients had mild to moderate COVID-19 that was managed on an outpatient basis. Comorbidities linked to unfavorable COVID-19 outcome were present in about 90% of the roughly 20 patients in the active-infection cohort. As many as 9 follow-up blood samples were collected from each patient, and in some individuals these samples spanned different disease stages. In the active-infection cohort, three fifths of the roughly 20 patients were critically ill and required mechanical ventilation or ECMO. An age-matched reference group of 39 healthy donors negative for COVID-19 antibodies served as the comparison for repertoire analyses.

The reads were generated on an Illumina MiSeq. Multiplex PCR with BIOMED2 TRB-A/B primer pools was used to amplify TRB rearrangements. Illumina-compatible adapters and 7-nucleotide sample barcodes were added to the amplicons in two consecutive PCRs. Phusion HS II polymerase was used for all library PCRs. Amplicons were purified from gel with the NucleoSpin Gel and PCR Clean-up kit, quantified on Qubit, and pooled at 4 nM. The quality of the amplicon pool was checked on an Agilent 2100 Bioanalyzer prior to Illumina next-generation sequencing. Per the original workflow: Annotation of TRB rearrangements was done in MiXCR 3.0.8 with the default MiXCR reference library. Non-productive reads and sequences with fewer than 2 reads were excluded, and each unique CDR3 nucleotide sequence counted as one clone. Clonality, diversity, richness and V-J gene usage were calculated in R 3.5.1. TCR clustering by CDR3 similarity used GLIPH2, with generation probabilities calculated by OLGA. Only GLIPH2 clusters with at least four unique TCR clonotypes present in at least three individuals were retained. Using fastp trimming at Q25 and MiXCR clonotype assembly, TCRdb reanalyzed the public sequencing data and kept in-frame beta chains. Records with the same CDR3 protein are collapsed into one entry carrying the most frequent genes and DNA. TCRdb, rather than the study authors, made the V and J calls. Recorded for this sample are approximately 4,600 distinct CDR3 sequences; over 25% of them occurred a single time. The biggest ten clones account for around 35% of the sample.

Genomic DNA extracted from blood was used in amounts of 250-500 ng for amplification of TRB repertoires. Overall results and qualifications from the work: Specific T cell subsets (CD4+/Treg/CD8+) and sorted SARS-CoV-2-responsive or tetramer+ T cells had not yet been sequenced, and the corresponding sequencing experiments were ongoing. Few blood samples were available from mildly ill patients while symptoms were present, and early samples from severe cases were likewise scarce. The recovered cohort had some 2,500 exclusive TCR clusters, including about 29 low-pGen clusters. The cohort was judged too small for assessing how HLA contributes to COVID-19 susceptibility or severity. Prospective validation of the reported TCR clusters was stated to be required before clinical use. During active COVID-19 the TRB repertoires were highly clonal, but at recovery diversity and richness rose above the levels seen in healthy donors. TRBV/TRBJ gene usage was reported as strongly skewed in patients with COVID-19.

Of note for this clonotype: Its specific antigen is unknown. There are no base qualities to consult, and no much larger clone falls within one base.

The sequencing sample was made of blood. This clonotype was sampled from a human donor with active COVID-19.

This receptor has the CDR3 CASSVGQGAIRELFF. In nucleotides, the sequence is TGTGCCAGCAGCGTAGGCCAGGGGGCGATTCGGGAGCTGTTTTTT. Recombination joined TRBV9 with TRBJ2-2; 8 nucleotides in the junction match TRBD1. Compared with germline, V lacks 0 bases and J lacks 9 bases; bases without a gene match: 7. As encoded in the germline V gene, CDR1 is SGDLS while CDR2 is YYNGEE. The CDR3 spans 15 residues, from the cysteine through the phenylalanine. Only the CDR3 DNA stays, 45 bases, in frame from base 1.